The subject of this entry is one TCR beta chain. Antigen: not known. This entry is derived from a study of cytomegalovirus exposure and HLA in healthy donors. PCR amplification relied on 60 Vbeta primers (plus 13 Jbeta primers). Profiling relied on immunoSEQ multiplex PCR, and the TCRdb table lists in-frame clones only, not all of them. The table lists approximately 150,000 clones, 55% to 70% of them singletons. Study-level findings and limits: A later analysis showed TCR association rates differing by HLA locus, peaking at DRB1 and lowest at HLA-C. Earlier results showed most TCR beta V segments being productive about 90% or about 30% of the time. Researchers left out some V segments, among them TRBV6-2 and TRBV6-3, as indistinguishable. After further analysis at a later stage, 15,000 to 20,000 TCR beta sequences were associated with HLA alleles at 0.05 false discovery rate.

V dropped 5 bases and J dropped 6; count of bases not matched to a gene: 7. Germline CDR1 SGHTA, CDR2 FQGTGA. This CDR3 has 16 residues. The clonotype was recovered from an older woman in good health and CMV-seropositive. The V gene is TRBV7-3, the J gene TRBJ2-3; 14 bases fit TRBD2. Material: PBMCs. This chain's CDR3 is CASSPGTSGRVDTQYF. The CDR3 DNA reads TGTGCCAGCAGCCCCGGGACTAGCGGGAGAGTCGATACGCAGTATTTT.